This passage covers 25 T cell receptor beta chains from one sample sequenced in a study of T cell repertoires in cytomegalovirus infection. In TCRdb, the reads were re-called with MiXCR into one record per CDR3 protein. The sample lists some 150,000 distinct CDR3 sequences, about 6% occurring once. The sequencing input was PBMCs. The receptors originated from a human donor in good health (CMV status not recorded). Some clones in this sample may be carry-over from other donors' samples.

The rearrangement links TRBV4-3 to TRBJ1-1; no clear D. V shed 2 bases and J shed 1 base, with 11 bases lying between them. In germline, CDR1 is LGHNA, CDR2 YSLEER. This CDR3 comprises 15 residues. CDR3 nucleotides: TGCGCCAGCAGCCAACCAAAGGGTACGAACACTGAAGCTTTCTTT. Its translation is CASSQPKGTNTEAFF.

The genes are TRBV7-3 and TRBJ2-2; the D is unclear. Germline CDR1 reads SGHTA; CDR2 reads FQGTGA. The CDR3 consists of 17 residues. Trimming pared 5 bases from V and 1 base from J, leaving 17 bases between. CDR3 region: CASSHGEAWVNTGELFF. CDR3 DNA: TGTGCCAGCAGCCATGGCGAGGCCTGGGTGAACACCGGGGAGCTGTTTTTT.

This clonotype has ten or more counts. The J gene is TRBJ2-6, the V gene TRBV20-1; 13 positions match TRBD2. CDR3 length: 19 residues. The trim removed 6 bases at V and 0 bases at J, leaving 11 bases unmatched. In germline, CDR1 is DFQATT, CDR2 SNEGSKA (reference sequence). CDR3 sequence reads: CSARTSGGSFLSGANVLTF. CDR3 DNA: TGCAGTGCCAGGACTAGCGGGGGATCTTTCCTCTCTGGGGCCAACGTCCTGACTTTC.

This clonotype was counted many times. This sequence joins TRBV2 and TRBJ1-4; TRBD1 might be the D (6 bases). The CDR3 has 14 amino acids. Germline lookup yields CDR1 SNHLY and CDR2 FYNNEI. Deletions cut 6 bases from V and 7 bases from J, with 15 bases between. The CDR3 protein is CASSERGGREKLFF. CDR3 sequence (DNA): TGTGCCAGCAGCGAGAGGGGGGGACGTGAAAAACTGTTTTTT.

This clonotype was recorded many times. The CDR3 spells CASSLGHRGPYGYTF. Here the CDR3 DNA reads TGTGCCAGCAGCTTAGGCCACAGGGGGCCCTATGGCTACACCTTC. The chain recombines TRBV7-2 with TRBJ1-2; 9 nucleotides match TRBD1. This CDR3 comprises 15 residues. Germline CDR1 is SGHTA and CDR2 is FQGNSA. J was trimmed by 4 bases and V by 1 base; bases with no gene match: 4.

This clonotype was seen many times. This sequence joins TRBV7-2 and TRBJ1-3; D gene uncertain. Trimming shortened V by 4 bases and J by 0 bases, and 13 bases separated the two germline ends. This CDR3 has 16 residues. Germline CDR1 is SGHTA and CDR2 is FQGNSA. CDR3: CASSSTGPNSGNTIYF. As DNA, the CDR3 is TGTGCCAGCAGCTCGACTGGACCGAACTCTGGAAACACCATATATTTT. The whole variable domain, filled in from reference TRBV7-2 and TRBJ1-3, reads GAGVSQSPSNKVTEKGKDVELRCDPISGHTALYWYRQSLGQGLEFLIYFQGNSAPDKSGLPSDRFSAERTGGSVSTLTIQRTQQEDSAVYLCASSSTGPNSGNTIYFGEGSWLTVV.

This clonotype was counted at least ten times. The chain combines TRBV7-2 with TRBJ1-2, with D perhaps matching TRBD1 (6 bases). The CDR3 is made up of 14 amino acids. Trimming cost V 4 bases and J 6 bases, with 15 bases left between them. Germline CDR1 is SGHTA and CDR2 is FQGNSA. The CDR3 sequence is CASSYTGWGDGYTF. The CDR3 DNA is TGTGCCAGCAGCTATACAGGGTGGGGCGATGGCTACACCTTC. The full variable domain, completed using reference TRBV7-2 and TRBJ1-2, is GAGVSQSPSNKVTEKGKDVELRCDPISGHTALYWYRQSLGQGLEFLIYFQGNSAPDKSGLPSDRFSAERTGGSVSTLTIQRTQQEDSAVYLCASSYTGWGDGYTFGSGTRLTVV.

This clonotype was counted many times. CDR3 DNA sequence: TGTGCCAGCAGCATCGCGACAGGGACCTTTCAAGAGACCCAGTACTTC. Translating gives CASSIATGTFQETQYF. The V gene is TRBV11-2, the J gene TRBJ2-5, with 7 bases identical to TRBD1. The V gene end was trimmed by 5 bases and the J gene end by 2 bases; junction bases not matched to a gene: 11. CDR1 is SGHAT and CDR2 is FQNNGV in the germline V gene. The CDR3 totals 16 residues.

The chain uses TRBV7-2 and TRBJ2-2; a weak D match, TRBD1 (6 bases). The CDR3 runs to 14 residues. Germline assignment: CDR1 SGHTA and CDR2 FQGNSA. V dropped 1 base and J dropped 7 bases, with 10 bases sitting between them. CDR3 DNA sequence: TGTGCCAGCAGCTTAGTCCAGGGGTTCGGGGAGCTGTTTTTT. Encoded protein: CASSLVQGFGELFF.

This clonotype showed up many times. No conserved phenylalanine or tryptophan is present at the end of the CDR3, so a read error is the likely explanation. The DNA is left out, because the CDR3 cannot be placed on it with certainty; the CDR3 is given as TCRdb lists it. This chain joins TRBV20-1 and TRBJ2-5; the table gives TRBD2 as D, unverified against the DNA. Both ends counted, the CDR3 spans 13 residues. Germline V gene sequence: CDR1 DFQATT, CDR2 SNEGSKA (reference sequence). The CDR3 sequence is CSARGTLANGEEV.

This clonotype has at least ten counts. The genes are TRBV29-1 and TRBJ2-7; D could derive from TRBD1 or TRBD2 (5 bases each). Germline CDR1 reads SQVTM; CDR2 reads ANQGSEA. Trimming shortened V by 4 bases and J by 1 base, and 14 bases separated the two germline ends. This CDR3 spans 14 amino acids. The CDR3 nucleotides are TGCAGCGTTGGACGGGGAAGGGGATCCTACGAGCAGTACTTC. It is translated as CSVGRGRGSYEQYF.

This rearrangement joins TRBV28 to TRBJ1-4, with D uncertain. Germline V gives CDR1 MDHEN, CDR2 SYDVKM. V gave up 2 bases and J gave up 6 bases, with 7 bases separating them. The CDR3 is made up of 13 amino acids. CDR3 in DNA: TGTGCCAGCAGTTTAGGTTCGGATGAAAAACTGTTTTTT. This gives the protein CASSLGSDEKLFF.

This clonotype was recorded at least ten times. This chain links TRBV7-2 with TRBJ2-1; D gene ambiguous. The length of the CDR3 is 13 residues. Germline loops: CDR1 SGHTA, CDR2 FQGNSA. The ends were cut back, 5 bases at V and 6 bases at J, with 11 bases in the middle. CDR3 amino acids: CASSRLGFNEQFF. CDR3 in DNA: TGTGCCAGCAGCCGTCTAGGGTTCAATGAGCAGTTCTTC.

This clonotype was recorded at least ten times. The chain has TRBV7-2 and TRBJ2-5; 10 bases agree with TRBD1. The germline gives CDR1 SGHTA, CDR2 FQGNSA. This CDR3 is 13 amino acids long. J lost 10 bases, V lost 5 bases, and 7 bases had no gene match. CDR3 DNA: TGTGCCAGCAGCCTGCCGACAGGGGGCAACCAGTACTTC. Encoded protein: CASSLPTGGNQYF.

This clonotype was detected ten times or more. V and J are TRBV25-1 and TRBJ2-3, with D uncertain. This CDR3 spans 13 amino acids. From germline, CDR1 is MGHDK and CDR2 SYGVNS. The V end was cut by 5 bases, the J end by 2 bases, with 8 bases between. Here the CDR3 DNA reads TGTGCCAGCAGTTCTCCCCCCACAGATACGCAGTATTTT. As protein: CASSSPPTDTQYF.

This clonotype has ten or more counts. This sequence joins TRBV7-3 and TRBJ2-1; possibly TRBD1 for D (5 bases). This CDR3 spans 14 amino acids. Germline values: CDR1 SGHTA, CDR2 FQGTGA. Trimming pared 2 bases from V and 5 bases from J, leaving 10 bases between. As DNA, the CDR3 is TGTGCCAGCAGCTTACAGGCAGGGCACAATGAGCAGTTCTTC. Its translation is CASSLQAGHNEQFF. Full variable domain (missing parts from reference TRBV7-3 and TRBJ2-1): GAGVSQTPSNKVTEKGKYVELRCDPISGHTALYWYRQSLGQGPEFLIYFQGTGAADDSGLPNDRFFAVRPEGSVSTLKIQRTERGDSAVYLCASSLQAGHNEQFFGPGTRLTVL.

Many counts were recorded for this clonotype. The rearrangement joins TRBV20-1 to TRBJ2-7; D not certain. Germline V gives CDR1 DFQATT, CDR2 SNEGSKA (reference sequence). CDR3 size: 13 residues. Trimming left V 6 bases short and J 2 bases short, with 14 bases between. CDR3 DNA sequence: TGCAGTGCCCTAAAGGCAGCAACCTACGAGCAGTACTTC. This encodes CSALKAATYEQYF.

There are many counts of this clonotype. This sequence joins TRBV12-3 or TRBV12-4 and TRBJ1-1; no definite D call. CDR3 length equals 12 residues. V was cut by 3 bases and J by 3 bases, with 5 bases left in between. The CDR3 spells CASSFGDTEAFF. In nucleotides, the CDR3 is TGTGCCAGCAGTTTCGGGGACACTGAAGCTTTCTTT.

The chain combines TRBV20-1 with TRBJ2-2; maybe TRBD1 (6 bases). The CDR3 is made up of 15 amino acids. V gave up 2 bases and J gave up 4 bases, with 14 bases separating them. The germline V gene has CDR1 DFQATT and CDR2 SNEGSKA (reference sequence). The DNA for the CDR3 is TGCAGTGCTAGAATTCAGACAGGTTCCACCGGGGAGCTGTTTTTT. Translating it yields CSARIQTGSTGELFF.

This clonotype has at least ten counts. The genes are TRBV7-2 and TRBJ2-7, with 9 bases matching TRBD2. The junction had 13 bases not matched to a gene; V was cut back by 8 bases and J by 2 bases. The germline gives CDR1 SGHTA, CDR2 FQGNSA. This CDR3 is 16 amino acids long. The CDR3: CASGTQSIAGAYEQYF. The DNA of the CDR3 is TGTGCCAGCGGGACCCAATCAATAGCGGGGGCCTACGAGCAGTACTTC.

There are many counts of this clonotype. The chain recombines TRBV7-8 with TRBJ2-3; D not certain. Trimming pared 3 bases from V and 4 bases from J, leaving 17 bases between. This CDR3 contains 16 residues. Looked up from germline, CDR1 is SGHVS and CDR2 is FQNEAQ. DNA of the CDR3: TGTGCCAGCAGCTTTCGGTTTCAAAAGCAGGCAGATACGCAGTATTTT. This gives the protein CASSFRFQKQADTQYF.

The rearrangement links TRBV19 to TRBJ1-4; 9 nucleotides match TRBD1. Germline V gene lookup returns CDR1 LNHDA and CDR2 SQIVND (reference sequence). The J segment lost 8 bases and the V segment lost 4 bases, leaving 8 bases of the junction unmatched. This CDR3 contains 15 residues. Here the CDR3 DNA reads TGTGCCAGTAGTACCCTGGGACAGGGTGGCGAAAAACTGTTTTTT. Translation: CASSTLGQGGEKLFF.

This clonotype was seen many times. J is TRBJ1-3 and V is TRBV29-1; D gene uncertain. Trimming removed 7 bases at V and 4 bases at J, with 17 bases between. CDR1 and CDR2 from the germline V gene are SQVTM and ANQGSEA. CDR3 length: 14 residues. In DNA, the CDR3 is TGCAGCGCCTCGGCAACCCCAGGAGGAAACACCATATATTTT. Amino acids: CSASATPGGNTIYF.

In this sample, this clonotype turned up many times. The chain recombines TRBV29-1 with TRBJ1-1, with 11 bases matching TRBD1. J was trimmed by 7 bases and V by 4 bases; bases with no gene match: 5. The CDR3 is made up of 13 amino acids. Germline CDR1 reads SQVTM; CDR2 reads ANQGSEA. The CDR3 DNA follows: TGCAGCGTTGTAGGACAGGGGGCAGGTGAAGCTTTCTTT. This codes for CSVVGQGAGEAFF. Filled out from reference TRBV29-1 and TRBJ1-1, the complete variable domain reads SAVISQKPSRDICQRGTSLTIQCQVDSQVTMMFWYRQQPGQSLTLIATANQGSEATYESGFVIDKFPISRPNLTFSTLTVSNMSPEDSSIYLCSVVGQGAGEAFFGQGTRLTVV.

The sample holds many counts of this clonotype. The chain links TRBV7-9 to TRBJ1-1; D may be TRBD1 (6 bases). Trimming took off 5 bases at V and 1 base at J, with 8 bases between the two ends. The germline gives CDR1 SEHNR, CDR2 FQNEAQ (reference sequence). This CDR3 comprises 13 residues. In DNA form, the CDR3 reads TGTGCCAGCAGCCGGACAGAGAACACTGAAGCTTTCTTT. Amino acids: CASSRTENTEAFF.